This T cell receptor (beta chain) was recovered during a study of beta chain features in type 1 diabetes (dated by TCRdb to 2017 to 2018). With respect to the entire study: No differences in mean age, gender distribution, total cell number or subset yield were found between patients and healthy donors. A total of about 100 million sorted cells were examined across all samples, and RNA yield correlated strongly with the number of cells per subset. In the study, TCRB repertoires of sorted circulating CD4+ T cell subsets from recently diagnosed type 1 diabetes patients were compared with those of matched healthy donors. Regulatory and stem cell-like memory subsets were isolated from only 8 patients and roughly 8 healthy donors, whereas naive and central memory subsets came from all 30 or so donors. General findings and caveats noted by the study authors: Because cDNA rather than genomic DNA was sequenced, highly expressing activated cells could have been over-represented, although no difference in activation and CD3 levels was found between groups. Only small numbers of individuals were included in the HLA sub-analyses, which left unresolved whether HLA type had any influence on TCRB rearrangement. At VDJ recombination sites, type 1 diabetes patients had fewer insertions and more deleted nucleotides, which implies abnormalities in thymic rearrangement. PCR might favor shorter templates, but patient and control samples were amplified and corrected together, so any skew would affect both groups equally. In all four CD4+ subsets, TCRB CDR3 length was moderately but significantly shorter in type 1 diabetes patients. The naive, central memory and regulatory TCRB repertoires appeared to resemble one another more closely among patients than among healthy donors.

Each donor gave one peripheral blood draw, about 110 mL on average, collected into heparinised tubes. Naive, central memory, regulatory and stem cell-like memory CD4+ T cells were sorted on a BD FACSAria II using a panel including CD45RO, CCR7, CD25, CD127, CD95 and CD27. Purity was above 95% for every sorted population. PBMCs were isolated immediately by Lymphoprep density gradient centrifugation and stained directly without culture. So that batch effects would be minimized, each experiment stained and sorted samples in pairs, pairing one healthy donor with one patient. This clone occurred a few times. No cognate antigen has been identified for it. One base away there is no much larger clone; base qualities are not given. The High Capacity cDNA Reverse Transcription Kit was used to reverse transcribe all of the isolated RNA, meaning that expressed TCRB transcripts were what got sequenced. Deep immunoSEQ sequencing was applied to naive, central memory and regulatory T cell samples, giving an average of around 3.4 million total reads per sample. Sorted cells were lysed in RLT buffer, and RNA was extracted using DNase-treated RNeasy Micro or Mini kits according to cell number. Each cell subset was processed separately to prevent cross-contamination, with patient and healthy donor samples processed together. TCRB sequences were amplified from cDNA with the immunoSEQ multiplex PCR, producing 87-bp fragments spanning the CDR3 region. The amplicons were sequenced using the Illumina HiSeq platform. For the original study's pipeline: PCR bias was corrected computationally using synthetic template baselines, and reads within Hamming distance 2 were collapsed, with unmergeable singletons discarded. Reads were aligned to IMGT to assign V, D and J genes, CDR3 length, and insertions or deletions at six rearrangement sites. Clonotype counts were normalized to sorted cell number within each subset before computing true diversity and Gini coefficients with the tcR R package. The overlap coefficient, calculated on TCRB nucleotide sequences, was used to quantify repertoire sharing. As a proxy for the pre-selection repertoire, out-of-frame TCRB sequences from naive cells were analyzed. TCRdb holds this immuneACCESS table with in-frame rearrangements only. Some clones are missing; in checked studies, unresolved V genes explain under half, and the rest has no known cause. D and trimming were read from the DNA, whereas the V and J calls and clone size are those reported in that table. The sample includes some 500,000 clones, with about 10% observed a single time. The ten biggest clones cover approximately 0.045% of the sample.

Relative to germline, V is 3 bases shorter and J is 5 bases shorter, with 16 bases between their ends. The CDR3 measures 15 amino acids from cysteine to phenylalanine. Here the CDR3 DNA is all that survives: 45 bases in frame from base 1. As encoded in the germline V gene (reference sequence), CDR1 is LNHDA while CDR2 is SQIVND. The sequenced sample consisted of naive CD4+ T cells from blood. Per the publication, the cell subset or site label means: true naive CD4+ T cells. Recombination connected TRBV19 to TRBJ1-1; TRBD1 could be the D gene, as 5 bases match. This clonotype originated in a woman aged 18-29 years in good health. The DNA is as follows: TGTGCCAGTAGTATGCCGCAGGGTAGTTGGACTGAAGCTTTCTTT. It translates to CASSMPQGSWTEAFF.